These T cell receptor beta chains were read from a single sample in a study of T cell responses to AZD1222 COVID-19 vaccine. This table comes from immunoSEQ multiplex PCR, and its TCRdb copy is limited to in-frame clones, with some not included. The sample carries 100,000 to 150,000 clones, around 92% recorded once. The material was peripheral blood, obtained 28 days after the second AZD1222 dose. The receptors shown here come from an adult who received the AZD1222 COVID-19 vaccine. Both conserved end residues are part of each CDR3. Each record gives: J gene, clone size, V gene, CDR3 length, CDR3 protein. Not all rows give a size; the values are once, few, many and, for expanded clones, a class.

j_gene: TRBJ1-5
abundance: NA
v_gene: TRBV3-1/TRBV3-2
len: 18
CDR3aa: CASSQGALLYHSNQPQHF

j_gene: TRBJ1-2
abundance: NA
v_gene: TRBV24-1
len: 11
CDR3aa: CATSDSWGYTF

j_gene: TRBJ1-1
abundance: NA
v_gene: TRBV28
len: 11
CDR3aa: CASSENTEAFF

j_gene: TRBJ1-5
abundance: NA
v_gene: TRBV28
len: 18
CDR3aa: CASSLVGGLLNSNQPQHF

j_gene: TRBJ2-7
abundance: NA
v_gene: TRBV7-2
len: 16
CDR3aa: CASSLAAGTGGREQYF

j_gene: TRBJ1-6
abundance: NA
v_gene: TRBV12-5
len: 19
CDR3aa: CASGCPKDKPHSYNSPLHF

j_gene: TRBJ2-3
abundance: NA
v_gene: TRBV7-2
len: 14
CDR3aa: CASSLKGPIDTQYF

j_gene: TRBJ2-7
abundance: NA
v_gene: TRBV6-1
len: 14
CDR3aa: CASSEWTSGYEQYF

j_gene: TRBJ1-2
abundance: NA
v_gene: TRBV14
len: 15
CDR3aa: CASSPRGAPGYGYTF

j_gene: TRBJ2-2
abundance: NA
v_gene: TRBV29-1
len: 12
CDR3aa: CSAGGNTGELFF

j_gene: TRBJ1-1
abundance: NA
v_gene: TRBV2
len: 14
CDR3aa: CASSRQGMNTEAFF

j_gene: TRBJ1-1
abundance: NA
v_gene: TRBV6-2/TRBV6-3
len: 14
CDR3aa: CASSFTGGATEAFF

j_gene: TRBJ2-3
abundance: NA
v_gene: TRBV19
len: 17
CDR3aa: CASSTLVAGVVTDTQYF

j_gene: TRBJ1-2
abundance: NA
v_gene: TRBV4-1
len: 15
CDR3aa: CASSQDRGGTGGYTF

j_gene: TRBJ2-5
abundance: once
v_gene: TRBV2
len: 16
CDR3aa: CASSRQLGGKQETQYF

j_gene: TRBJ1-4
abundance: NA
v_gene: TRBV27
len: 15
CDR3aa: CATPLGDATNEKLFF

j_gene: TRBJ1-6
abundance: NA
v_gene: TRBV4-1
len: 15
CDR3aa: CASSQLDRENSPLHF

j_gene: TRBJ1-1
abundance: NA
v_gene: TRBV6-5
len: 12
CDR3aa: CASGQFVPEAFF

j_gene: TRBJ2-5
abundance: NA
v_gene: TRBV2
len: 11
CDR3aa: CASSDQKTQYF

j_gene: TRBJ2-1
abundance: NA
v_gene: TRBV3-1/TRBV3-2
len: 14
CDR3aa: CASSQVGNHNEQFF

j_gene: TRBJ2-1
abundance: NA
v_gene: TRBV27
len: 14
CDR3aa: CASSLRGAYNEQFF

j_gene: TRBJ1-5
abundance: NA
v_gene: TRBV5-1
len: 16
CDR3aa: CASSLTGQGPDQPQHF

j_gene: TRBJ2-1
abundance: NA
v_gene: TRBV28
len: 15
CDR3aa: CASANPGLGLNEQFF

j_gene: TRBJ1-6
abundance: NA
v_gene: TRBV4-1
len: 17
CDR3aa: CASSQDRMSLLNSPLHF